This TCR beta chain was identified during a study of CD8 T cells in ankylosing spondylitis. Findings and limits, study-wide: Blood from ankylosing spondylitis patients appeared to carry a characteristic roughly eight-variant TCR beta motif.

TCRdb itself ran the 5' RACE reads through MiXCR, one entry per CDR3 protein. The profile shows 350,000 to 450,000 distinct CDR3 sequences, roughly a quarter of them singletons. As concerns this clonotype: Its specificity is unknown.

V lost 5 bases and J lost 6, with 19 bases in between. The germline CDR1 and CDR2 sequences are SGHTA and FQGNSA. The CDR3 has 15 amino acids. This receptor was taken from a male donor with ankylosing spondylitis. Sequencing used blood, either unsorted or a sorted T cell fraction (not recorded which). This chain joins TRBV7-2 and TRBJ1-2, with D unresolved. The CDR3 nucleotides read TGTGCCAGCAGCCCCCCCCGCCTGAGCTCTGATGGCTACACCTTC. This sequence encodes CASSPPRLSSDGYTF.